These 20 T cell receptor beta chains share one sample of origin, sequenced in a study of blood T cell repertoires in COVID-19. Repertoires were generated with immunoSEQ multiplex PCR, while TCRdb's copy carries only in-frame clones and drops some. This table holds 150,000 to 200,000 clones, 93% found once. The specimen was peripheral blood. Receptor source: a woman between 55 and 75 years old with COVID-19, enrolled during active disease.

The chain uses TRBV9 and TRBJ2-3; 9 positions match TRBD2. The CDR3 totals 16 residues. The V gene's germline CDR1 is SGDLS and CDR2 YYNGEE. Trimming at V came to 1 base and at J to 5 bases, leaving 8 bases not matched to a gene. CDR3 protein: CASSVSSGTGVDTQYF. The CDR3 DNA is TGTGCCAGCAGCGTATCTAGCGGGACCGGCGTAGATACGCAGTATTTT.

This clone appeared a single time. The J gene is TRBJ1-1, the V gene TRBV12-5; no clear D. The CDR3 loop spans 14 amino acids. Per the germline V gene, CDR1 is LGHNT and CDR2 is FRNRAP. V was clipped by 5 bases and J by 4 bases, with 14 bases between them. DNA for the CDR3: TGTGCTAGTGGTGGGCAGGCCTTGGGCACTGAAGCTTTCTTT. As protein: CASGGQALGTEAFF.

The gene calls are TRBV3-1 (or the pseudogene TRBV3-2) and TRBJ1-1; D perhaps matches TRBD1 (5 bases). This CDR3 contains 15 residues. Trimming took off 2 bases at V and 0 bases at J, with 10 bases between the two ends. Germline CDR1 reads LGHDT; CDR2 reads YNNKEL (reference sequence). The CDR3 DNA sequence: TGTGCCAGCAGCCAATCTGACAGCATGAACACTGAAGCTTTCTTT. Amino acid sequence: CASSQSDSMNTEAFF.

This clone was observed a few times. This chain uses TRBV10-3 with TRBJ1-6; D unresolved. This CDR3 region has 15 residues. Germline loops: CDR1 ENHRY, CDR2 SYGVKD. V was clipped by 6 bases and J by 0 bases, with 9 bases between them. The DNA for the CDR3 is TGTGCCATCAGGGCCACCTCCTCCTATAATTCACCCCTCCACTTT. Its protein product is CAIRATSSYNSPLHF.

The chain has TRBV6-5 and TRBJ1-2; TRBD1 agrees at 9 bases. CDR3 length equals 15 residues. In germline, CDR1 is MNHEY, CDR2 SVGAGI. V was pared by 7 bases and J by 6 bases, with 12 bases of the junction left unmatched. The CDR3, as DNA: TGTGCCAGCACCGAGACACAGGGGGCGCGAAATGGCTACACCTTC. Amino acids: CASTETQGARNGYTF.

This clone is a singleton in its sample. The CDR3 bases are TGTGCCAGCAGCAAAGCCGCGGCGGGGGGGCCGCGAACCGGGGAGCTGTTTTTT. It specifies CASSKAAAGGPRTGELFF. The gene calls are TRBV21-1 and TRBJ2-2; the tabulated D call, TRBD2, remains unverified against the DNA. TRBV21-1 is a pseudogene. The CDR3 is 18 residues long.

The V and J genes are TRBV13 and TRBJ1-1; D might be TRBD1 (6 bases). This CDR3 comprises 17 residues. Trimming took 0 bases from V and 1 from J, leaving 15 bases between them. CDR1 and CDR2 (germline): PRHDT, FYEKMQ (reference sequence). CDR3 nucleotide sequence: TGTGCCAGCAGCTTAGGGGTAACAGGACAGTCGAACACTGAAGCTTTCTTT. It yields the protein CASSLGVTGQSNTEAFF.

The J gene is TRBJ2-2, the V gene TRBV2, with a possible D match to TRBD1 (5 bases). The CDR3 totals 15 residues. The germline V gene encodes CDR1 SNHLY and CDR2 FYNNEI. Trimming removed 8 bases at V and 0 bases at J, with 13 bases between. The CDR3 coding sequence is TGTGCCAGCCTCCCACAGGTAGCGAACACCGGGGAGCTGTTTTTT. The encoded protein is CASLPQVANTGELFF.

This chain uses TRBV6-5 with TRBJ1-2; D is uncertain. From germline, CDR1 is MNHEY and CDR2 SVGAGI. V shed 7 bases and J shed 7 bases, with 13 bases lying between them. This CDR3 region has 12 residues. DNA of the CDR3: TGTGCCAGCATGGACCCGGCGGGTGGCTACACCTTC. Its protein product is CASMDPAGGYTF.

The V call is TRBV6-5, the J call TRBJ1-1; the D is unclear. The CDR3 runs 13 residues. The ends were cut back, 6 bases at V and 0 bases at J, with 8 bases in the middle. Germline loops: CDR1 MNHEY, CDR2 SVGAGI. The CDR3 is CASRATVNTEAFF. Written as DNA, the CDR3 is TGTGCCAGCAGAGCTACAGTGAACACTGAAGCTTTCTTT.

This chain links TRBV7-9 with TRBJ1-1, with 7 bases fitting TRBD1. With 5 bases clipped from V and 5 bases from J, the junction kept 11 bases outside the gene matches. The CDR3 is 15 amino acids. From germline, CDR1 is SEHNR and CDR2 FQNEAQ (reference sequence). The CDR3 nucleotides read TGTGCCAGCAGCGACTTAGGGGGCGCGGGGACTGAAGCTTTCTTT. Translating it yields CASSDLGGAGTEAFF.

The CDR3 reads CATSSRLKAYEQYF. The DNA for the CDR3 is TGTGCCACCAGCAGCCGACTGAAGGCCTACGAGCAGTACTTC. The V and J genes are TRBV15 and TRBJ2-7, with no clear D. Germline V lookup: CDR1 LNHNV, CDR2 YYDKDF (reference sequence). The V end was cut by 3 bases, the J end by 2 bases, with 11 bases between. The CDR3 has 14 amino acids. Complete variable domain (other parts from reference TRBV15 and TRBJ2-7): DAMVIQNPRYQVTQFGKPVTLSCSQTLNHNVMYWYQQKSSQAPKLLFHYYDKDFNNEADTPDNFQSRRPNTSFCFLDIRSPGLGDTAMYLCATSSRLKAYEQYFGPGTRLTVT.

With regard to this clone: This same CDR3 is encoded by further DNA sequences in the sample. This chain joins TRBV18 and TRBJ2-1; 9 bases agree with TRBD2. The CDR3 has 15 residues. V dropped 2 bases and J dropped 4; count of bases not matched to a gene: 3. Germline lookup yields CDR1 KGHSH and CDR2 LQKENI. The CDR3 sequence is CASSPLAGGYNEQFF. The CDR3 DNA follows: TGTGCCAGCTCACCATTGGCGGGGGGGTACAATGAGCAGTTCTTC.

This clone occurred a few times. This chain connects TRBV15 to TRBJ1-1; 10 positions agree with TRBD1. V shed 5 bases, J shed 7 bases, and the junction held 7 bases outside the gene matches. This CDR3 has 14 amino acids. CDR1 is LNHNV, CDR2 YYDKDF, per germline (reference sequence). The CDR3 spells CATSFLTGGYEAFF. In DNA, the CDR3 is TGTGCCACCAGCTTCCTGACAGGGGGCTATGAAGCTTTCTTT.

The chain has TRBV15 and TRBJ2-7; tentatively, D is TRBD2 (5 bases). The V gene lost 2 bases and the J gene lost 3 bases, with 11 bases spanning the gap. Germline CDR1 and CDR2: LNHNV and YYDKDF (reference sequence). CDR3 length equals 14 residues. CDR3 amino acids: CATSRNSGGYEQYF. CDR3 bases: TGTGCCACCAGCAGAAATTCAGGAGGCTACGAGCAGTACTTC. Complete variable domain (other parts from reference TRBV15 and TRBJ2-7): DAMVIQNPRYQVTQFGKPVTLSCSQTLNHNVMYWYQQKSSQAPKLLFHYYDKDFNNEADTPDNFQSRRPNTSFCFLDIRSPGLGDTAMYLCATSRNSGGYEQYFGPGTRLTVT.

This chain links TRBV5-1 with TRBJ1-6; no firm D call. Germline V gene lookup returns CDR1 SGHRS and CDR2 YFSETQ. The V end was cut by 4 bases, the J end by 3 bases, with 17 bases between. The CDR3 sequence is 17 residues long. CDR3 protein: CASSAARLDYYNSPLHF. CDR3 in DNA: TGCGCCAGCAGCGCGGCTCGGCTGGATTACTATAATTCACCCCTCCACTTT.

The chain carries TRBV5-1 and TRBJ1-1, with TRBD1 matching over 10 bases. Looked up from germline, CDR1 is SGHRS and CDR2 is YFSETQ. With 4 bases clipped from V and 3 bases from J, the junction kept 12 bases outside the gene matches. The CDR3 is 17 amino acids. The CDR3 region is CASSRGPTTGGHTEAFF. CDR3 coding DNA: TGCGCCAGCAGCCGGGGCCCCACGACAGGGGGCCACACTGAAGCTTTCTTT.

The DNA of the CDR3 is TGCGCCAGCAGCCAGCCAAAGACAGGGGGAAATACGCAGTATTTT. Translated, it gives CASSQPKTGGNTQYF. The chain joins TRBV4-1 to TRBJ2-3; TRBD1 matches at 9 bases. CDR3 size: 15 residues. Losses at the gene ends were 3 bases for V and 7 bases for J; bases not matched to a gene: 8. Looked up from germline, CDR1 is MGHRA and CDR2 is YSYEKL.

The chain couples TRBV11-2 to TRBJ1-3; no reliable D call. Trimming pared 1 base from V and 0 bases from J, leaving 7 bases between. CDR3 length: 15 residues. The germline CDR1 and CDR2 sequences are SGHAT and FQNNGV. The CDR3 DNA sequence: TGTGCCAGCAGCTTAGTCAAGAGCTCTGGAAACACCATATATTTT. As protein: CASSLVKSSGNTIYF.

The chain uses TRBV5-6 and TRBJ1-2; a weak D match, TRBD1 (5 bases). This CDR3 is 16 amino acids long. Trimming cost V 4 bases and J 4 bases, with 20 bases left between them. Germline CDR1 reads SGHDT; CDR2 reads YYEEEE. For the CDR3, the DNA is TGTGCCAGCAGCCCCGTCGGACAAACTGATTCCTATGGCTACACCTTC. Its translation is CASSPVGQTDSYGYTF.